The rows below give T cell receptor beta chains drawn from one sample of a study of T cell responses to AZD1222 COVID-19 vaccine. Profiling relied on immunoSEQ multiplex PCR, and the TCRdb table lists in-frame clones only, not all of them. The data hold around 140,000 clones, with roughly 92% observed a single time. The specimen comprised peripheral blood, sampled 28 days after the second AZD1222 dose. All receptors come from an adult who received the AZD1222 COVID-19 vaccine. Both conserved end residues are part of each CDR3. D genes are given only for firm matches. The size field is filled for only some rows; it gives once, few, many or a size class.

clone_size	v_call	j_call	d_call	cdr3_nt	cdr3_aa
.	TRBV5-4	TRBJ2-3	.	TGTGCCAGCAGCTTGTATGGGGGACCGGATACGCAGTATTTT	CASSLYGGPDTQYF
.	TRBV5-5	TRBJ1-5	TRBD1	TGTGCCAGCAAGGGACAGGAGGGCAATCAGCCCCAGCATTTT	CASKGQEGNQPQHF
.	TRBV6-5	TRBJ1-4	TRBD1	TGTGCCAGCAGTTACTCCCAGGGGGGCGAAAAACTGTTTTTT	CASSYSQGGEKLFF
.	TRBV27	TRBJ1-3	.	TGTGCCAGCAGTGGGACACCCGACTCTGGAAACACCATATATTTT	CASSGTPDSGNTIYF
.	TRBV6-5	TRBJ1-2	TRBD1	TGTGCCAGCAGTTACTTGGACAGGGAGGGTGGCTACACCTTC	CASSYLDREGGYTF
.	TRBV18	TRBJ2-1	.	TGTGCCAGCTCACCAGAACAAAACAATGAGCAGTTCTTC	CASSPEQNNEQFF
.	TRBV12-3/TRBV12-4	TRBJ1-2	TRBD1	TGTGCCAGCACTACAGGGGTGGGTGGCTACACCTTC	CASTTGVGGYTF
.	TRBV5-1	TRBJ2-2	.	TGCGCCAGCAGCTTGGCCGCAGGGAGGACCGGGGAGCTGTTTTTT	CASSLAAGRTGELFF
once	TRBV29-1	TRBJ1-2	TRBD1	TGCAGCGTCCCGACAGGGGGACCTGGCTACACCTTC	CSVPTGGPGYTF
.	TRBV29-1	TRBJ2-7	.	TGCAGCGTTGGCCCCGGGACCTACGAGCAGTACTTC	CSVGPGTYEQYF
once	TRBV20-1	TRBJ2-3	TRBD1	TGCAGTGTCCCGGGACAGTATACGCAGTATTTT	CSVPGQYTQYF
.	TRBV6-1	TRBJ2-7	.	TGTGCCAGCAGTGAAGCGGGAGAGACCTACGAGCAGTACTTC	CASSEAGETYEQYF
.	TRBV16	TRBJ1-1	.	TGTGCCAGCAGCCGGGTAGGGGTGAACACTGAAGCTTTCTTT	CASSRVGVNTEAFF
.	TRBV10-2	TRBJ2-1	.	TGCGCCAGCAGTGAGACGGGTCCGTTAGTGGGAACTGAGCAGTTCTTC	CASSETGPLVGTEQFF
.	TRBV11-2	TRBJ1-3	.	TGTGCCAGCAGCGAAACAGTTGGAAACACCATATATTTT	CASSETVGNTIYF
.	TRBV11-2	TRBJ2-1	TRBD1	TGTGCCAGCAGCTTAGAACAGGGGTCCCTCTCTTACAATGAGCAGTTCTTC	CASSLEQGSLSYNEQFF
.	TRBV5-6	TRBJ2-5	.	TGTGCCAGCAGCTTGCAGGGGCGCGGCGGAGAGACCCAGTACTTC	CASSLQGRGGETQYF
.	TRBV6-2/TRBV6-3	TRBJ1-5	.	TGTGCCAGCAGCCCCGGGGCCTATCAGCCCCAGCATTTT	CASSPGAYQPQHF
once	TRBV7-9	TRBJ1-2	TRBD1	TGTGCCAGCAGCTTCACTGGGACAGGGCAGTCCTATGGCTACACCTTC	CASSFTGTGQSYGYTF
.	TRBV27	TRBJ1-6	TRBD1	TGTGCCAGCAGCCCCAAATCCAGGGGGCTGACCTATAATTCACCCCTCCACTTT	CASSPKSRGLTYNSPLHF
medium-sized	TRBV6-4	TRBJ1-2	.	TGTGCCAGCAGTGAGGAGGGATTCGGTGGCTACACCTTC	CASSEEGFGGYTF
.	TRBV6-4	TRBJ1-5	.	TGTGCCAGCATCAACGAAGGGCTTGATCAGCCCCAGCATTTT	CASINEGLDQPQHF
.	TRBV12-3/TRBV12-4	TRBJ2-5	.	TGTGCCAGCAGTTTATTCTCTCGCGAGACCCAGTACTTC	CASSLFSRETQYF
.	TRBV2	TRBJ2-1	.	TGTGCCAGGACCCGCGGGACGGGCAATGAGCAGTTCTTC	CARTRGTGNEQFF
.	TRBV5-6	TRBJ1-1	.	TGTGCCAGCAGCGTTCAGCACTACGGGAACACTGAAGCTTTCTTT	CASSVQHYGNTEAFF
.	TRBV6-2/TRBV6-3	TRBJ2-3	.	TGTGCCAGCAGTTATGGTCTAGCTGGCGATACGCAGTATTTT	CASSYGLAGDTQYF
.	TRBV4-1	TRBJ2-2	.	TGCGCCAGCAGCCCAAGAGGGATAGCGGTGGGGTCTTTGTGGGAGCTGTTTTTT	CASSPRGIAVGSLWELFF
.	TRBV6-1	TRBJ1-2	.	TGTGCCAGCAGCAGGTCGGGGGGCGATTTTGGCTACACCTTC	CASSRSGGDFGYTF
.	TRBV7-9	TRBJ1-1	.	TGTGCCAGCAGCAAAGGACAGACGAACACTGAAGCTTTCTTT	CASSKGQTNTEAFF
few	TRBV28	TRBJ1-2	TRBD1	TGTGCCAGCTCCCCCACGGACAGGGTAGGCTATGGCTACACCTTC	CASSPTDRVGYGYTF
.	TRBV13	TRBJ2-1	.	TGTGCCAGCAGCTTCCAACCAGGGACCCAAGTCTCCTACAATGAGCAGTTCTTC	CASSFQPGTQVSYNEQFF
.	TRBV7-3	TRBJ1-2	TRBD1	TGTGCCAGCAGCCGGACAGGGGAAGACTATGGCTACACCTTC	CASSRTGEDYGYTF
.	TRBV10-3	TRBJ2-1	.	TGTGCCATCAGGGCTGGCGCCTACAATGAGCAGTTCTTC	CAIRAGAYNEQFF
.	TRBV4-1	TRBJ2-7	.	TGCGCCAGCAGCCAAGAGAGTGGAGTTTGGTCCTACGAGCAGTACTTC	CASSQESGVWSYEQYF
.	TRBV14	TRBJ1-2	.	TGTGCCAGCAGCCGATCGACAGTTGCCTATGGCTACACCTTC	CASSRSTVAYGYTF
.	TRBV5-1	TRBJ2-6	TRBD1	TGCGCCAGCTCCTGGACAGGGGTCGCCGGGGCCAACGTCCTGACTTTC	CASSWTGVAGANVLTF
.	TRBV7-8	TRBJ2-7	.	TGTGCCAGCAGCTTAGCAGGGTATATTTACGAGCAGTACTTC	CASSLAGYIYEQYF
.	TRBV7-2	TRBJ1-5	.	TGTGCCAGCAGCGCGTACAATCAGCCCCAGCATTTT	CASSAYNQPQHF
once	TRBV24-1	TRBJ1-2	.	TGTGCCACCAGTGATTTACCTAACTATGGCTACACCTTC	CATSDLPNYGYTF
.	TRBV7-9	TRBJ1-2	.	TGTGCCAGCAGCTTAGCAGCGGACACCTATGGCTACACCTTC	CASSLAADTYGYTF
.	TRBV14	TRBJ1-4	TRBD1	TGTGCCAGCAGCCCCCGGGACAGGGGGCGCCGAGAAAAACTGTTTTTT	CASSPRDRGRREKLFF
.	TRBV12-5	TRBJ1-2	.	TGTGCTAGTGGTTTGTTCCGGACCGGTAAGGGCTACACCTTC	CASGLFRTGKGYTF
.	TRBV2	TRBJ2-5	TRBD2	TGTGCCAGCAGTGCCGGGACTAGCGGGGGGTGGACCCAGTACTTC	CASSAGTSGGWTQYF
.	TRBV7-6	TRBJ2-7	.	TGTGCCAGCAGCTTGGTGCCGGGCTGGGACGAGCAGTACTTC	CASSLVPGWDEQYF
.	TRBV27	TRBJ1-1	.	TGTGCCAGCAGTTTATCGACTAGAATGAACACTGAAGCTTTCTTT	CASSLSTRMNTEAFF
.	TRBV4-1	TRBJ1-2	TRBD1	TGCGCCAGCAGCCCTCCGGGACAGCACTCTTATGGCTACACCTTC	CASSPPGQHSYGYTF
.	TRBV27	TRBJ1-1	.	TGTGCCAGCAGTTTATGGACGGGGGACACTGAAGCTTTCTTT	CASSLWTGDTEAFF
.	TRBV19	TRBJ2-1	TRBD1	TGTGCCAGTAGTCTCGGGGACAGGTATCTGGGTGAGCAGTTCTTC	CASSLGDRYLGEQFF